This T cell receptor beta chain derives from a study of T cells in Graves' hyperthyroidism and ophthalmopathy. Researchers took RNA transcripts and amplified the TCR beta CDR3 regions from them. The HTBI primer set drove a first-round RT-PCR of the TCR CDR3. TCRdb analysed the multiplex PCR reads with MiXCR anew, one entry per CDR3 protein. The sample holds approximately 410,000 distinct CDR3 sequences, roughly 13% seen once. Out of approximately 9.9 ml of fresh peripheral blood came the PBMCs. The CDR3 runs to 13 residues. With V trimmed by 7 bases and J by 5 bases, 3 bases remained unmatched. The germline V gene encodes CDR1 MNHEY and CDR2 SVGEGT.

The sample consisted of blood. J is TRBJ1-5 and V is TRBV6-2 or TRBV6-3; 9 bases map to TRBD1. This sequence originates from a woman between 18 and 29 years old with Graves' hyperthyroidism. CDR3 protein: CASTRQGDQPQHF. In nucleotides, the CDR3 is TGTGCCAGCACACGACAGGGGGATCAGCCCCAGCATTTT.